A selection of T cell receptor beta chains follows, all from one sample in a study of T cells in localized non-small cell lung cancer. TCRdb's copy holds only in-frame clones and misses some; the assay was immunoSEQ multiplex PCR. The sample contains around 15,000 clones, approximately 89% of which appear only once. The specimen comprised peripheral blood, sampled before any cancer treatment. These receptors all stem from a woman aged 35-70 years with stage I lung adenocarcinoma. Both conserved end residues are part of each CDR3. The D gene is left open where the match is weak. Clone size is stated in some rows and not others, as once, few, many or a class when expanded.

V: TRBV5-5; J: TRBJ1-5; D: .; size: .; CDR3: CASSWGVGNQPQHF; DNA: TGTGCCAGCAGCTGGGGAGTCGGGAATCAGCCCCAGCATTTT
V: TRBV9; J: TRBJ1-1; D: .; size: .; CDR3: CASSVAADSRTEAFF; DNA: TGTGCCAGCAGCGTAGCCGCCGACAGCCGGACTGAAGCTTTCTTT
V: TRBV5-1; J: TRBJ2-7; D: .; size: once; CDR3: CASSTWTGEQYF; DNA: TGCGCCAGCAGCACCTGGACTGGGGAGCAGTACTTC
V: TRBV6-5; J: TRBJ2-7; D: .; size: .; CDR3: CASTPPDSPYEQYF; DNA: TGTGCCAGCACCCCCCCGGACAGTCCCTACGAGCAGTACTTC
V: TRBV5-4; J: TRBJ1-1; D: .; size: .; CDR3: CASSLSGGAAEAFF; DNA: TGTGCCAGCAGCCTCTCTGGGGGGGCGGCTGAAGCTTTCTTT
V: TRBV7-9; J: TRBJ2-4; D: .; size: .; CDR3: CASSYQGRAKNIQYF; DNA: TGTGCCAGCAGCTATCAGGGGCGCGCCAAAAACATTCAGTACTTC
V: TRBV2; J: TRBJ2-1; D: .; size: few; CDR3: CASGSLAEQFF; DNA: TGTGCCAGCGGAAGTCTCGCAGAGCAGTTCTTC
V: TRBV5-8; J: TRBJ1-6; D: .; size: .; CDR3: CASSLRGGRWTLHF; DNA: TGTGCCAGCAGCTTGAGGGGGGGTCGATGGACCCTCCACTTT
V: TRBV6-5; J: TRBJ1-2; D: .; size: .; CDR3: CASSPDYGYTF; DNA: TGTGCCAGCAGTCCGGACTATGGCTACACCTTC
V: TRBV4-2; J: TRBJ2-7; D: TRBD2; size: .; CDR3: CASSQEGTSGPYEQYF; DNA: TGTGCCAGCAGCCAAGAAGGGACTAGCGGACCCTACGAGCAGTACTTC
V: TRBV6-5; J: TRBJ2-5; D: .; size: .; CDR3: CASSYSRDGGTQYF; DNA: TGTGCCAGCAGTTACTCGCGGGACGGGGGGACCCAGTACTTC
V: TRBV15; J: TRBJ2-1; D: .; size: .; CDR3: CATSRDLMGNEQFF; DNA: TGTGCCACCAGCAGAGATCTAATGGGCAATGAGCAGTTCTTC
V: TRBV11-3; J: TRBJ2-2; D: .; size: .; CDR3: CASSFTLFGELNTGELFF; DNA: TGTGCCAGCAGCTTTACGCTCTTTGGGGAACTCAACACCGGGGAGCTGTTTTTT
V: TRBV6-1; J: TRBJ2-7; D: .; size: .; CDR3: CASSESYEQYF; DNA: TGTGCCAGCAGTGAGTCCTACGAGCAGTACTTC
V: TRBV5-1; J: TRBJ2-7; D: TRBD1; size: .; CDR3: CASSFSGTDYEQYF; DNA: TGCGCCAGCAGCTTTTCCGGGACAGACTACGAGCAGTACTTC
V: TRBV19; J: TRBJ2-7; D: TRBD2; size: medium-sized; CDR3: CASSTSGAREQYF; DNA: TGTGCCAGTAGTACTAGCGGGGCACGTGAGCAGTACTTC
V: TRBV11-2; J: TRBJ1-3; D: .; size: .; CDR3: CASSATDGNTIYF; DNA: TGTGCCAGCAGCGCGACAGATGGAAACACCATATATTTT
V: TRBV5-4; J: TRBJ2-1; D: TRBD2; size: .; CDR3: CASSLSGGGSYNEQFF; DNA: TGTGCCAGCAGCTTGTCGGGGGGAGGCTCCTACAATGAGCAGTTCTTC
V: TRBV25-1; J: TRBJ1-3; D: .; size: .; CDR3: CASSEAGVGGNTIYF; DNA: TGTGCCAGCAGTGAGGCAGGGGTGGGCGGAAACACCATATATTTT
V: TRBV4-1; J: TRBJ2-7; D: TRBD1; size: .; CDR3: CASSQEGTGAYEQYF; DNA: TGCGCCAGCAGCCAAGAAGGGACAGGGGCCTACGAGCAGTACTTC
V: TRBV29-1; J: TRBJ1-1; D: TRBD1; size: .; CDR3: CSSRQGNTEAFF; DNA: TGCAGCTCAAGACAGGGAAATACTGAAGCTTTCTTT
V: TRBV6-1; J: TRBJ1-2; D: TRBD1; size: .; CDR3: CASTNSGGSGYTF; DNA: TGTGCCAGCACCAATTCAGGGGGTAGTGGCTACACCTTC
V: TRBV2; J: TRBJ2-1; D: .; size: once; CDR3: CASRLEGGEQFF; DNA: TGTGCCAGCAGACTCGAGGGGGGTGAGCAGTTCTTC
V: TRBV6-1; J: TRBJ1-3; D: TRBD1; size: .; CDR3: CASIWAGQGRNTIYF; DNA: TGTGCCAGCATTTGGGCGGGACAGGGTCGAAACACCATATATTTT
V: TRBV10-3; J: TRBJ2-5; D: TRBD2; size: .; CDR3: CAISEGGGAGETQYF; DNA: TGTGCCATCAGTGAGGGCGGGGGGGCCGGAGAGACCCAGTACTTC
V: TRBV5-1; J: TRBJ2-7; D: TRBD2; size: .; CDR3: CASSGAGTSAYEQYF; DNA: TGCGCCAGCAGCGGAGCCGGGACTAGCGCCTACGAGCAGTACTTC
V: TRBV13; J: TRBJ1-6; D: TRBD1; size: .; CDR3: CASSLGGQGFVSSYNSPLHF; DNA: TGTGCCAGCAGCTTAGGGGGACAGGGCTTCGTGAGCTCCTATAATTCACCCCTCCACTTT
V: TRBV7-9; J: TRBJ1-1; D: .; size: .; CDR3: CASSLSAGGTGEAFF; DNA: TGTGCCAGCAGCTTATCTGCAGGCGGTACGGGAGAAGCTTTCTTT
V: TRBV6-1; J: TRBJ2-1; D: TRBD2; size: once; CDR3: CASSEYSGTYNEQFF; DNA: TGTGCCAGCAGTGAGTATAGCGGGACCTACAATGAGCAGTTCTTC
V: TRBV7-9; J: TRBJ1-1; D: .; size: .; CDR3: CASGMKDSEAFF; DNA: TGTGCCAGCGGAATGAAAGACTCTGAAGCTTTCTTT
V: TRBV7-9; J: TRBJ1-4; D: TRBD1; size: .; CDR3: CASSLGQGVGEKLFF; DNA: TGTGCCAGCAGCTTAGGACAGGGAGTAGGTGAAAAACTGTTTTTT
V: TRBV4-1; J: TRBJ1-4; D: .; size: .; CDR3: CASSQDPQITNEKLFF; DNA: TGCGCCAGCAGCCAAGATCCACAGATAACTAATGAAAAACTGTTTTTT
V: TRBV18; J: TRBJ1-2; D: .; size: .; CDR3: CASSPTIMTGGTYGYTF; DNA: TGTGCCAGCTCACCCACGATAATGACAGGAGGAACCTATGGCTACACCTTC
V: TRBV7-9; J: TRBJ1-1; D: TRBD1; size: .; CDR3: CASSWTGPDTEAFF; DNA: TGTGCCAGCAGCTGGACAGGGCCGGACACTGAAGCTTTCTTT
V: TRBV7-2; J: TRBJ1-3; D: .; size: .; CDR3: CASSLVGNTIYF; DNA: TGTGCCAGCAGCTTGGTAGGAAACACCATATATTTT
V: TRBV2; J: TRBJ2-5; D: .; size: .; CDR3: CASSDVFGEGEETQYF; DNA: TGTGCCAGCAGTGACGTCTTCGGGGAGGGGGAAGAGACCCAGTACTTC
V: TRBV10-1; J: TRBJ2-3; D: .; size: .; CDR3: CASSGPGDTQYF; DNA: TGCGCCAGCAGTGGGCCCGGAGATACGCAGTATTTT
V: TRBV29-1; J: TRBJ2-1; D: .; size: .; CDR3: CSIIRRGREQFF; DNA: TGCAGCATAATCCGGAGGGGTCGTGAGCAGTTCTTC
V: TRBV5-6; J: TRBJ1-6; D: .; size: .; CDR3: CASRRGAGNSPLHF; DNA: TGTGCCTCCAGGCGGGGCGCGGGAAATTCACCCCTCCACTTT
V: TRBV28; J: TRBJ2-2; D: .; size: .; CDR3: CASSGPGELFF; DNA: TGTGCCAGCAGCGGGCCCGGGGAGCTGTTTTTT
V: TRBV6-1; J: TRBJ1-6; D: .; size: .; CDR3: CASSEMNNSPLHF; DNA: TGTGCCAGCAGTGAGATGAATAATTCACCCCTCCACTTT
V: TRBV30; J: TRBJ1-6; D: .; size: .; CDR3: CAWSVGQGNSPLHF; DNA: TGTGCCTGGAGTGTAGGGCAGGGGAATTCACCCCTCCACTTT
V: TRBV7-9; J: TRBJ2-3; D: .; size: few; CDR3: CASSVMTDTNTQYF; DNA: TGTGCCAGCAGCGTAATGACGGATACGAATACGCAGTATTTT
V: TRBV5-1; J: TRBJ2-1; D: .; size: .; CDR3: CASSLEPGVNNEQFF; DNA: TGCGCCAGCAGCTTGGAACCGGGGGTAAACAATGAGCAGTTCTTC
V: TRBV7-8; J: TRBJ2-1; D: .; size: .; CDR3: CASSRGKGYNEQFF; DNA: TGTGCCAGCAGCCGTGGCAAGGGATACAATGAGCAGTTCTTC
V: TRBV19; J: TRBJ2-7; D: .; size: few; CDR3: CASSQTGGYEQYF; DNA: TGTGCCAGTAGTCAAACAGGAGGCTACGAGCAGTACTTC
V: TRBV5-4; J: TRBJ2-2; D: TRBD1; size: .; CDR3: CASSAAGRQGGAGELFF; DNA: TGTGCCAGCAGCGCGGCCGGACGACAGGGGGGAGCCGGGGAGCTGTTTTTT
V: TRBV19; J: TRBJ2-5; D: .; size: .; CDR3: CASSTSEETQYF; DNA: TGTGCCAGTTCGACATCAGAAGAGACCCAGTACTTC
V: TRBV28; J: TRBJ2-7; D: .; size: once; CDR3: CATDQGTSSYEQYF; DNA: TGTGCCACCGACCAGGGGACCAGCTCCTACGAGCAGTACTTC
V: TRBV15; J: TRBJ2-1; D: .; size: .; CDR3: CATSSEDQGYNEQFF; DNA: TGTGCCACCAGCTCAGAAGACCAAGGTTACAATGAGCAGTTCTTC